Here is one T cell receptor beta chain with its context. Its antigen is not known. Use of 60 Vbeta and 13 Jbeta primers characterized the PCR. Only in-frame clones appear in the TCRdb table, and some are missing; sequencing was by immunoSEQ multiplex PCR. In the table there are approximately 140,000 clones, over 60% of which are singletons. Healthy bone marrow donors made up the donor group. This entry comes from a study of cytomegalovirus exposure and HLA in healthy donors. Study-level background: Out of 350 to 400 genotyped donors, roughly 80% belonged to the Caucasian-associated ancestry cluster. Findings of the study overall: Later analysis reportedly placed an Asian-associated ancestry cluster below the roughly 670-donor mean in N-insertions.

Sequencing was carried out using PBMCs. The receptor comes from a man in his forties in good health and CMV-seropositive.

CDR3 sequence (DNA): TGTGCCAGCAGCGTAGGTCAGGTCCGGGGGGAGCAGTACTTC. It translates to CASSVGQVRGEQYF. The chain has TRBV9 and TRBJ2-7; tentative D call: TRBD2 (6 bases). Looked up from germline, CDR1 is SGDLS and CDR2 is YYNGEE. V lost 0 bases and J lost 7, with 14 bases in between. The CDR3 is made up of 14 amino acids.